One sample yielded the 8 T cell receptor beta chains listed below, sequenced in a study of shared clonotypes between healthy human individuals. Profiling relied on immunoSEQ multiplex PCR, and the TCRdb table lists in-frame clones only, not all of them. This table has approximately 2.1 million clones, more than 80% appearing once. The sequenced sample consisted of naive CD4+ T cells from PBMCs. The subset here: CD45RA+ positively selected. Receptors originate from a man aged 18 to 35 in good health. Some clones in this sample may be carry-over from other donors' samples.

In regard to this clone: Other DNA sequences in this sample translate to the same CDR3. DNA for the CDR3: TGTGCCAGTAGTAGAGACCTAAGCTCCTACGAGCAGTACTTC. Translating it yields CASSRDLSSYEQYF. The chain links TRBV19 to TRBJ2-7; D is unclear. The CDR3 contains 14 residues. The germline gives CDR1 LNHDA, CDR2 SQIVND (reference sequence). V lost 4 bases and J 0 bases, leaving 10 bases between the germline ends.

The chain joins TRBV6-1 to TRBJ2-7, with 8 positions matching TRBD1. Germline CDR1 reads MNHNS; CDR2 reads SASEGT. The CDR3 consists of 13 residues. The V segment lost 6 bases and the J segment 9 bases; nucleotides outside the gene matches: 10. CDR3 bases: TGTGCCAGCAGGGCACAGGGGGTGGTGGGGCAGTACTTC. It translates to CASRAQGVVGQYF.

The V call is TRBV11-1, the J call TRBJ2-1; tentatively, D is TRBD1 or TRBD2 (5 bases each). Trimming pared 1 base from V and 5 bases from J, leaving 6 bases between. Germline V gives CDR1 SGHAT, CDR2 FQDESV (reference sequence). The CDR3 extends over 13 amino acids. CDR3: CASSLVGDNEQFF. The CDR3 nucleotides read TGTGCCAGCAGCTTAGTGGGGGACAATGAGCAGTTCTTC.

V is TRBV5-4 and J is TRBJ2-5; D might be TRBD1 (5 bases). V was pared by 2 bases and J by 10 bases, with 15 bases between. Germline lookup yields CDR1 SGHNT and CDR2 YYREEE (reference sequence). The CDR3 sequence is 13 residues long. CDR3 sequence (DNA): TGTGCCAGCAGCTTCCCAGGGTTGAGCAGCCAGTACTTC. The encoded protein is CASSFPGLSSQYF.

The V call is TRBV12-2, the J call TRBJ1-4. TRBV12-2 is flagged as a pseudogene. The CDR3 is 12 amino acids. The CDR3 DNA follows: TGTGCAAGTCGCTACCGACATGAAAAACTGTTTTTT. Translation: CASRYRHEKLFF.

The chain is built from TRBV28 and TRBJ2-7, with D possibly being TRBD1 (5 bases). The germline CDR1 and CDR2 sequences are MDHEN and SYDVKM. The CDR3 totals 12 residues. Between the trimmed V and J ends, which lost 8 bases and 4 bases, there was a span of 12 bases. The CDR3 DNA follows: TGTGCCAGCCGGACAAGGGGTTACGAGCAGTACTTC. Translation gives CASRTRGYEQYF.

This clone was counted a single time. The CDR3, as DNA: TGTCTCTGTCGAGGCGGGAGCCCCTCCAATGAGCAGTTCTTC. Protein: CLCRGGSPSNEQFF. The V call is TRBV28, the J call TRBJ2-1; TRBD2 agrees at 7 bases. Germline lookup yields CDR1 MDHEN and CDR2 SYDVKM. The CDR3 is made up of 14 amino acids.

With regard to this clone: Additional DNA sequences in this sample encode the identical CDR3. V and J are TRBV27 and TRBJ2-7, with 9 bases that match TRBD1. The junction had 4 bases not matched to a gene; V was cut back by 6 bases and J by 1 base. This CDR3 has 14 residues. Looked up from germline, CDR1 is MNHEY and CDR2 is SMNVEV (reference sequence). CDR3 region: CASRLQGASYEQYF. The CDR3 DNA follows: TGTGCCAGCAGATTACAGGGGGCATCCTACGAGCAGTACTTC.